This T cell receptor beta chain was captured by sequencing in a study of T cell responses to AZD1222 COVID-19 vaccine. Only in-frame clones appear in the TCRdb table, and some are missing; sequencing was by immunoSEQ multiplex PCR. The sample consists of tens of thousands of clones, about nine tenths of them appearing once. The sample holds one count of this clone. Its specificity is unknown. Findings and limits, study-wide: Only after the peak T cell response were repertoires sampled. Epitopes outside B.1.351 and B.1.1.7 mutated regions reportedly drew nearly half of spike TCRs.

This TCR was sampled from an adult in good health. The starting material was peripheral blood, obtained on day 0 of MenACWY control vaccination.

DNA for the CDR3: TGCGCCAGCAGCCAGGGATCCCTTGGCCTAGCGGGTACATTGACCCAGTACTTC. Its protein product is CASSQGSLGLAGTLTQYF. The chain carries TRBV4-1 and TRBJ2-5, with 8 positions matching TRBD2. Germline assignment: CDR1 MGHRA and CDR2 YSYEKL. Germline trimming cut 3 bases from V and 7 bases from J; bases unmatched to any gene: 19. The CDR3 contains 18 residues.